Following are 21 T cell receptor beta chains from one sample sequenced in a study of T cell clonality in common variable immunodeficiency. Whole-study findings and limits: Fewer deletions and N-nucleotide insertions were reportedly seen in common variable immunodeficiency TCR beta sequences.

Produced via immunoSEQ multiplex PCR; TCRdb's table is partial and in-frame only. This table holds over 25,000 clones with no singletons; the top ten claim around 30%. No cognate antigen is known for these TCRs. Specimen: peripheral blood mononuclear cells. The receptors stem from a human donor with common variable immunodeficiency.

Comments on this clone: The observed sequence ends 3 residues before the CDR3 terminus, with the missing tail filled in from the germline J gene. The V and J genes are TRBV7-8 and TRBJ2-5; 11 bases align to TRBD2. Germline V lookup: CDR1 SGHVS, CDR2 FQNEAQ. The CDR3 is 14 amino acids. Trimming removed 6 bases from V and 5 bases from J; junction bases left unmatched: 5. CDR3 bases read: TGTGCCAGCAGGAGGGGACTAGCGGTTGAGACC. Protein product: CASRRGLAVET. The full CDR3 is CASRRGLAVETQYF. Using reference TRBV7-8 and TRBJ2-5 for the parts outside the CDR3, the full variable domain is GAGVSQSPRYKVAKRGQDVALRCDPISGHVSLFWYQQALGQGPEFLTYFQNEAQLDKSGLPSDRFFAERPEGSVSTLKIQRTQQEDSAVYLCASRRGLAVETQYFGPGTRLLVL.

A note on this clone: The CDR3 end falls 3 residues outside the read, so it is completed with the germline J gene. The gene calls are TRBV11-1 and TRBJ2-3, with 8 nucleotides matching TRBD2. V shed 8 bases and J 1 base; nucleotides not matched to a gene: 5. CDR1 and CDR2 (germline): SGHAT, FQDESV (reference sequence). There are 14 residues in the CDR3. The CDR3 protein is CASSLRGGTDTQYF. The DNA read from the CDR3 is TGTGCCAGCTCGTTGCGGGGGGGCACAGATACG.

With regard to this clone: The read ends 3 residues early relative to the CDR3; the germline J gene fills the gap. V usage is TRBV19 and J usage is TRBJ1-5; 7 bases map to TRBD1. V dropped 5 bases and J dropped 2; count of bases not matched to a gene: 3. CDR3 length: 14 amino acids. From germline, CDR1 is LNHDA and CDR2 SQIVND (reference sequence). This chain's CDR3 is CASSLGQRNQPQHF. The sequenced CDR3 bases are TGTGCCAGTAGTTTGGGACAGCGCAATCAGCCC.

In its sample, this clone was seen many times. From the germline J gene comes the end of the CDR3, since the read stops 3 residues before it. The gene calls are TRBV29-1 and TRBJ1-2; D is unresolved. Trimming removed 8 bases at V and 5 bases at J, with 15 bases between. The CDR3 has 12 residues. The germline V gene encodes CDR1 SQVTM and CDR2 ANQGSEA. The CDR3 is CSTVQDGYGYTF. CDR3 DNA, as far as it was read: TGCAGCACAGTTCAAGACGGATATGGC.

This clone was counted only a few times. The CDR3 end falls 3 residues outside the read, so it is completed with the germline J gene. The chain has TRBV19 and TRBJ1-4, with unresolved D. Germline V lookup: CDR1 LNHDA, CDR2 SQIVND (reference sequence). Trimming took off 6 bases at V and 4 bases at J, with 15 bases between the two ends. This CDR3 is built from 15 residues. CDR3: CASRIRTRGNEKLFF. The CDR3 DNA, read in part, is TGTGCCAGTAGGATACGTACTCGGGGTAATGAAAAA.

This clone was recorded a few times. The sequence runs out 3 residues before the end of the CDR3; the remainder is reconstructed from the germline J gene. The chain recombines TRBV7-8 with TRBJ1-4; 7 nucleotides line up with TRBD1. The J segment lost 0 bases and the V segment lost 2 bases, leaving 9 bases of the junction unmatched. Germline V CDR1 and CDR2: SGHVS, FQNEAQ. This CDR3 has 18 amino acids. The CDR3 protein is CASSLYRDRETTNEKLFF. The CDR3 bases that were read are TGTGCCAGCAGCTTATATCGGGACAGAGAAACAACTAATGAAAAA.

A note on this clone: The CDR3 goes on 3 residues after the read ends, and that part is filled in from the germline J gene. The V and J genes are TRBV19 and TRBJ2-5; 10 bases are a match to TRBD2. V lost 1 base, J lost 5 bases, and 10 bases stayed unmatched. CDR1 LNHDA and CDR2 SQIVND come from the germline V gene (reference sequence). This CDR3 region has 17 residues. The CDR3 sequence is CASSIGGVAGGLETQYF. The part of the CDR3 DNA that was read is TGTGCCAGTAGTATAGGAGGGGTAGCGGGGGGTCTGGAGACC.

This clone showed up just a few times. Read coverage stops 3 residues before the CDR3 terminus; the germline J gene supplies the remainder. The chain is built from TRBV7-9 and TRBJ1-1; the D gene is possibly TRBD1 (5 bases). This CDR3 has 14 amino acids. The germline V gene encodes CDR1 SEHNR and CDR2 FQNEAQ (reference sequence). V was shortened by 1 base and J by 5 bases, with 11 bases between the two germline ends. CDR3 bases read: TGTGCCAGCAGCTTAGAGGGGCGCTTGACTGAA. This sequence encodes CASSLEGRLTE. The complete CDR3 reads CASSLEGRLTEAFF.

This clone was counted at least ten times. The read terminates 3 residues ahead of where the CDR3 ends, so the germline J gene completes it. The rearrangement links TRBV7-8 to TRBJ2-3; 15 bases are shared with TRBD2. This CDR3 has 16 amino acids. The germline CDR1 and CDR2 sequences are SGHVS and FQNEAQ. V lost 1 base to trimming and J lost 5 bases; unmatched junction nucleotides: 1. CDR3 in amino acids: CASSLEGLAGGDTQYF. The sequenced CDR3 bases are TGTGCCAGCAGCTTAGAGGGACTAGCGGGGGGAGATACG.

This clone has a count of ten or more. The sequence runs out 3 residues before the end of the CDR3; the remainder is reconstructed from the germline J gene. The V gene is TRBV7-2, the J gene TRBJ1-2; TRBD1 matches at 8 bases. The V and J ends lost 6 bases and 7 bases, in that order; junction bases with no gene match: 4. CDR1 SGHTA and CDR2 FQGNSA come from the germline V gene. CDR3 size: 12 residues. Incomplete CDR3 DNA: TGTGCCAGCAGTAAGACAGGGGCTGGC. This encodes CASSKTGAG. Given in full, the CDR3 is CASSKTGAGYTF.

This clone has at least ten counts. Sequencing ends 3 residues short of the CDR3 end; the germline J gene provides the rest. This chain connects TRBV15 to TRBJ2-1, with TRBD2 matching 8 bases. Germline assignment: CDR1 LNHNV and CDR2 YYDKDF (reference sequence). The junction had 7 bases not matched to a gene; V was cut back by 3 bases and J by 6 bases. The CDR3 contains 15 residues. The part of the CDR3 DNA that was read is TGTGCCACCAGCAGGGACGGGGGGGCCGTCAATGAG. Amino acid sequence: CATSRDGGAVNE. The full CDR3 sequence reads CATSRDGGAVNEQFF.

This clone occurred many times. The read is 3 residues too short to cover the CDR3 end, so that end is filled in from the germline J gene. The gene calls are TRBV5-4 and TRBJ1-4, with D tentatively TRBD1 (6 bases). The CDR3 is 14 amino acids. V was pared by 4 bases and J by 8 bases, with 15 bases between. The germline V gene encodes CDR1 SGHNT and CDR2 YYREEE (reference sequence). The CDR3 sequence is CASSPGGGREKLFF. The sequenced part of the CDR3 DNA is TGTGCCAGCAGCCCCGGAGGGGGAAGGGAAAAA.

This clone was seen many times. The missing CDR3 end, 3 residues past where the read stops, is filled in from the germline J gene. The chain recombines TRBV10-1 with TRBJ1-5, with D possibly being TRBD1 (5 bases). Trimming left V 6 bases short and J 4 bases short, with 13 bases between. The CDR3 loop spans 14 amino acids. CDR1 and CDR2 (germline): WNHNN, SYGVQD (reference sequence). The CDR3 protein is CASRTIQGNQPQHF. The DNA read from the CDR3 is TGCGCCAGCAGGACAATTCAGGGTAATCAGCCC.

This clone was detected a few times. From the germline J gene comes the end of the CDR3, since the read stops 3 residues before it. This chain joins TRBV7-9 and TRBJ2-3, with TRBD1 matching 8 bases. The CDR3 extends over 14 amino acids. Germline assignment: CDR1 SEHNR and CDR2 FQNEAQ (reference sequence). With V trimmed by 3 bases and J by 5 bases, 4 bases remained unmatched. CDR3 DNA, as far as it was read: TGTGCCAGCAGCTTCGGACAGGGAGTAGATACG. This gives the protein CASSFGQGVDT. The whole CDR3 protein is CASSFGQGVDTQYF.

This clone was detected a few times. The CDR3 end is not reached by the read, which stops 3 residues before it; the germline J gene fills it in. The V gene is TRBV18, the J gene TRBJ2-1; 8 bases map to TRBD1. Losses at the gene ends were 6 bases for V and 8 bases for J; bases not matched to a gene: 15. The germline V gene has CDR1 KGHSH and CDR2 LQKENI. This CDR3 has 16 residues. The CDR3 bases that were read are TGTGCCAGCTCCCGAGCCGGGACAGGATCTTACGATGAG. It is translated as CASSRAGTGSYDE. From start to end, the CDR3 is CASSRAGTGSYDEQFF.

Remarks on this clone: Read coverage stops 3 residues before the CDR3 terminus; the germline J gene supplies the remainder. The genes are TRBV7-9 and TRBJ1-5; a possible D gene is TRBD1 (5 bases). This CDR3 region has 14 residues. Germline V gene lookup returns CDR1 SEHNR and CDR2 FQNEAQ (reference sequence). V gave up 5 bases and J gave up 7 bases, with 15 bases separating them. The part of the CDR3 DNA that was read is TGTGCCAGCAGCCGGGGGGAGGGAGGACAGCCC. As protein: CASSRGEGGQP. The whole CDR3 sequence is CASSRGEGGQPQHF.

This clone has ten or more counts. Read coverage stops 3 residues before the CDR3 terminus; the germline J gene supplies the remainder. The rearrangement joins TRBV7-2 to TRBJ1-1; perhaps TRBD1 as D (5 bases). Germline loops: CDR1 SGHTA, CDR2 FQGNSA. The CDR3 runs to 13 residues. Incomplete CDR3 DNA: TGTGCCAGCAGCTTAGATTGGGGGGAGACA. Protein product: CASSLDWGET. The complete CDR3 protein is CASSLDWGETAFF.

This clone was counted only a few times. The sequence runs out 3 residues before the end of the CDR3; the remainder is reconstructed from the germline J gene. The gene calls are TRBV19 and TRBJ2-1; D may be TRBD1 (7 bases). CDR1 LNHDA and CDR2 SQIVND come from the germline V gene (reference sequence). Trimming took 6 bases from V and 0 from J, leaving 9 bases between them. The CDR3 spans 14 residues. The chain's CDR3 is CASRRDSSYNEQFF. The CDR3 bases that were read are TGTGCCAGTAGGCGGGACAGCTCCTACAATGAG. Filled out from reference TRBV19 and TRBJ2-1, the complete variable domain reads DGGITQSPKYLFRKEGQNVTLSCEQNLNHDAMYWYRQDPGQGLRLIYYSQIVNDFQKGDIAEGYSVSREKKESFPLTVTSAQKNPTAFYLCASRRDSSYNEQFFGPGTRLTVL.

A remark on this clone: The missing CDR3 end, 3 residues past where the read stops, is filled in from the germline J gene. The chain uses TRBV7-3 and TRBJ1-6, with TRBD1 matching 9 bases. Per the germline V gene, CDR1 is SGHTA and CDR2 is FQGTGA. The CDR3 runs 16 residues. J lost 9 bases, V lost 5 bases, and 11 bases had no gene match. The sequenced part of the CDR3 DNA is TGTGCCAGCAGCCTCTCATCCGGGACAGGGACTTCACCC. This translates into CASSLSSGTGTSP. The whole CDR3 reads CASSLSSGTGTSPLHF.

As for this clone: The CDR3 end falls 3 residues outside the read, so it is completed with the germline J gene. V usage is TRBV2 and J usage is TRBJ1-5, with 9 bases fitting TRBD1. This CDR3 contains 15 residues. Germline V CDR1 and CDR2: SNHLY, FYNNEI. The V gene end was trimmed by 6 bases and the J gene end by 4 bases; junction bases not matched to a gene: 7. This CDR3 is CASRTTGGGNQPQHF. The part of the CDR3 DNA that was read is TGTGCCAGCAGAACGACAGGGGGTGGGAATCAGCCC.

Only a few counts were recorded for this clone. The CDR3 end is not reached by the read, which stops 3 residues before it; the germline J gene fills it in. The chain carries TRBV30 and TRBJ2-7; 11 nucleotides align to TRBD1. The J segment lost 2 bases and the V segment lost 3 bases, leaving 24 bases of the junction unmatched. Germline V gene data show CDR1 as GTSNPN and CDR2 as SVGIG (reference sequence). The CDR3 contains 21 residues. CDR3 sequence reads: CAWRKDRGHSRTPTRTYEQYF. CDR3 DNA, as far as it was read: TGTGCCTGGAGGAAGGACAGGGGGCATTCCCGAACCCCAACGAGAACCTACGAG.